This TCR beta chain was captured by sequencing in a study of spatial heterogeneity in lung cancer. This clonotype was counted ten times or more. What it binds is unknown. Study-wide results and limits: For expanded intratumoral alpha and beta TCRs, counts tracked tumor mutation counts.

TCRdb recomputed calls from the 5' RACE reads with MiXCR, one row per CDR3 protein. The data contain over 7,500 distinct CDR3 sequences, 2.5% to 3.5% of them seen just once; the ten biggest clones take up roughly 13%. Sample time point: sample taken at primary tumor resection. Unsorted whole RNA samples from tumor, nontumor lung or frozen PBMC were sequenced. Sequenced material: lung tumor tissue, taken at surgery. The receptor was isolated from a male donor with early-stage non-small cell lung cancer.

This CDR3 is CASSLPGLLYEQYF. DNA for the CDR3: TGTGCCAGCAGTTTACCGGGACTCCTCTACGAGCAGTACTTC. The genes are TRBV28 and TRBJ2-7; the D gene is possibly TRBD2 (6 bases). Germline V gene data show CDR1 as MDHEN and CDR2 as SYDVKM. V was trimmed by 2 bases and J by 3 bases, leaving 11 bases between them. The CDR3 is 14 residues long.